The rows below give T cell receptor beta chains drawn from one sample of a study of graft-versus-host responses after intestinal transplantation. TCRdb keeps only in-frame clones here, not all; method: immunoSEQ multiplex PCR. The sample carries about 97,000 clones, over 75% recorded once. Material: PBMCs, obtained about 450 days after intestinal transplant. The receptors shown here come from a human patient who received an intestinal transplant, so some T cells may come from the graft donor. Each CDR3 is given with its conserved first and last residue. D genes are given only for firm matches. Only part of the rows carry a size: once, few, many, or a class if the clone is expanded.

V gene,clone size,D gene,J gene,CDR3 protein,CDR3 DNA
TRBV5-1,.,.,TRBJ1-1,CASSLERAANTEAFF,TGCGCCAGCAGCTTGGAGCGGGCCGCGAACACTGAAGCTTTCTTT
TRBV2,.,.,TRBJ1-4,CASSEEGGDDEKLFF,TGTGCCAGCAGTGAAGAGGGGGGCGATGATGAAAAACTGTTTTTT
TRBV18,.,.,TRBJ1-4,CASSPNREGEKLFF,TGTGCCAGCTCACCGAACAGGGAAGGTGAAAAACTGTTTTTT
TRBV7-8,.,TRBD2,TRBJ2-1,CASSLRGGVSYNEQFF,TGTGCCAGCAGCTTGCGCGGGGGAGTATCCTACAATGAGCAGTTCTTC
TRBV7-2,once,TRBD1,TRBJ2-3,CASSLPGGPDTQYF,TGTGCCAGCAGCTTGCCAGGGGGCCCAGATACGCAGTATTTT
TRBV9,.,.,TRBJ2-3,CASSVEGDTQYF,TGTGCCAGCAGCGTAGAGGGCGATACGCAGTATTTT
TRBV27,.,.,TRBJ2-3,CASSGAGRSTDTQYF,TGTGCCAGCAGTGGGGCGGGGAGAAGCACAGATACGCAGTATTTT
TRBV7-3,.,.,TRBJ1-1,CASSLRGRDTEAFF,TGTGCCAGCAGCTTGAGAGGGCGGGACACTGAAGCTTTCTTT
TRBV23-1,.,.,TRBJ1-2,CASRRLGELRYGYTF,TGCGCCAGCAGACGGTTAGGGGAACTCAGGTATGGCTACACCTTC
TRBV19,.,.,TRBJ2-1,CASSIDGSYRATGEQFF,TGTGCCAGTAGTATAGACGGGTCGTACAGGGCTACAGGTGAGCAGTTCTTC
TRBV9,.,.,TRBJ1-4,CASSRTELNEKLFF,TGTGCCAGCAGCCGAACAGAGCTTAATGAAAAACTGTTTTTT
TRBV5-6,medium-sized,.,TRBJ1-1,CASSWGGPNTEAFF,TGTGCCAGCAGCTGGGGAGGCCCGAACACTGAAGCTTTCTTT
TRBV10-1,.,.,TRBJ1-3,CASSEFEGGGFSGNTIYF,TGCGCCAGCAGTGAGTTTGAAGGGGGGGGGTTCTCTGGAAACACCATATATTTT
TRBV11-2,.,TRBD2,TRBJ2-7,CASSLVPGGYEQYF,TGTGCCAGCAGCTTAGTTCCGGGGGGGTACGAGCAGTACTTC
TRBV6-5,.,.,TRBJ2-3,CASSYSASGGTDTQYF,TGTGCCAGCAGTTACTCCGCATCCGGAGGGACAGATACGCAGTATTTT
TRBV19,.,.,TRBJ1-1,CASTLPTGHLETEAFF,TGTGCCAGTACTTTACCGACGGGACACCTAGAGACTGAAGCTTTCTTT
TRBV7-2,.,.,TRBJ1-3,CASSLMTILSGNTIYF,TGTGCCAGCAGCCTGATGACAATCCTCTCTGGAAACACCATATATTTT
TRBV9,once,TRBD2,TRBJ2-7,CASSITGTSGVYEQYF,TGTGCCAGCTCAATCACCGGGACTAGCGGGGTCTACGAGCAGTACTTC
TRBV5-1,few,.,TRBJ2-7,CASSGGSGPAYEQYF,TGCGCCAGCAGCGGGGGGTCGGGGCCTGCCTACGAGCAGTACTTC
TRBV27,.,TRBD1,TRBJ1-6,CASRPNRGPNSPLHF,TGTGCCAGCAGGCCTAACAGGGGACCTAACTCACCCCTCCACTTT
TRBV5-6,.,.,TRBJ1-5,CASSLATGLGQPQHF,TGTGCCAGCAGCTTGGCAACGGGGCTGGGACAGCCCCAGCATTTT
TRBV19,.,.,TRBJ1-5,CASSTKTGPPWPQHF,TGTGCCAGTAGTACCAAAACCGGCCCCCCGTGGCCCCAGCATTTT
TRBV7-2,.,TRBD2,TRBJ2-7,CASSRGTTVGREQYF,TGTGCCAGCAGCCGGGGGACTACCGTCGGGCGCGAGCAGTACTTC
TRBV7-3,.,.,TRBJ2-3,CASSLIGQGTDTQYF,TGTGCCAGCAGCTTAATCGGTCAGGGGACAGATACGCAGTATTTT
TRBV5-4,.,.,TRBJ1-1,CASSLGRGAGTGTEAFF,TGTGCCAGCAGCTTGGGAAGGGGGGCAGGGACGGGTACTGAAGCTTTCTTT